The rows below give T cell receptor beta chains drawn from one sample of a study of cytotoxic CD8 clonotypes in ibrutinib-treated CLL. Profiled with immunoSEQ multiplex PCR; TCRdb holds only in-frame clones, not every one. This sample has 35,000 or so clones; about 70% occur once, and the top ten carry around a quarter. This specimen was PBMCs, taken before ibrutinib treatment. The source is a human donor with chronic lymphocytic leukemia. CDR3s include the opening cysteine and the closing phenylalanine or tryptophan. Fields, in order: V gene, clone size, J gene, D gene, CDR3 DNA, CDR3 protein. The D gene is left open where the match is weak. A row's size may be missing; if present it is once, few, many or a size class.

>TRBV6-5|-|TRBJ1-3|-
TGTGCCAGCAGTTACTCGCGGCTTTCCGGAAACACCATATATTTT
CASSYSRLSGNTIYF
>TRBV5-1|-|TRBJ2-7|TRBD1
TGCGCCAGCAGCGTGACAGGGGGCTGGTCCTACGAGCAGTACTTC
CASSVTGGWSYEQYF
>TRBV29-1|-|TRBJ2-7|-
TGCAGCGTTGAAGATGCGAATAGGGGCGAGCAGTACTTC
CSVEDANRGEQYF
>TRBV29-1|-|TRBJ1-2|-
TGCAGCGTCGGAGCTTCAGCCACCTATGGCTACACCTTC
CSVGASATYGYTF
>TRBV28|-|TRBJ2-7|-
TGTGCCAGCATGTCCCGCCCCAAAGTCTCCTACGAGCAGTACTTC
CASMSRPKVSYEQYF
>TRBV6-5|-|TRBJ2-1|-
TGTGCCAGCAGTTCCCCTATGAGCTCCTACAATGAGCAGTTCTTC
CASSSPMSSYNEQFF
>TRBV11-3|-|TRBJ2-1|-
TGTGCCAGCAGCTTAGATGTGGGGTCGAGCGTCCGTTCCAATGAGCAGTTCTTC
CASSLDVGSSVRSNEQFF
>TRBV19|-|TRBJ1-5|-
TGTGCCAGTAGTATTTCACTGAGCAATCAGCCCCAGCATTTT
CASSISLSNQPQHF
>TRBV6-5|-|TRBJ2-3|-
TGTGCCAGCAGGCGGGACATCCTCACAGATACGCAGTATTTT
CASRRDILTDTQYF
>TRBV18|-|TRBJ2-7|TRBD1
TGTGCCAGCTCACCACCGGGCAGGGGGTTCGACGAGCAGTACTTC
CASSPPGRGFDEQYF
>TRBV9|-|TRBJ2-5|TRBD1
TGTGCCAGCAGCCCCCGAGGAGGACAGGGGATTGAAGAGACCCAGTACTTC
CASSPRGGQGIEETQYF
>TRBV27|-|TRBJ2-7|TRBD1
TGTGCCAGCAGTCCCTTCGACAGGGCAAACGAGCAGTACTTC
CASSPFDRANEQYF
>TRBV2|-|TRBJ2-5|-
TGTGCCTCTCATCCGGGACACGGAAAAGAGACCCAGTACTTC
CASHPGHGKETQYF
>TRBV28|-|TRBJ2-1|TRBD2
TGTGCCAGCAGTTTGAGAGCGGGGGGCTACAATGAGCAGTTCTTC
CASSLRAGGYNEQFF
>TRBV2|-|TRBJ2-2|TRBD1
TGTGCCAGCACCGACAGGGGGTGGACCGGGGAGCTGTTTTTT
CASTDRGWTGELFF
>TRBV5-8|few|TRBJ1-2|-
TGTGCCAGCAGTGCCCCAAGGAGCCGCTATGGCTACACCTTC
CASSAPRSRYGYTF
>TRBV28|few|TRBJ1-5|-
TGTGCCAGCAGTTTGGAAATCTTCGGCAATCAGCCCCAGCATTTT
CASSLEIFGNQPQHF
>TRBV10-3|-|TRBJ1-5|-
TGTGCCATCAGTGACCGGCAGGGCAATCAGCCCCAGCATTTT
CAISDRQGNQPQHF
>TRBV6-4|-|TRBJ2-3|TRBD2
TGTGCCAGCAATAGCGGGGGGGAGACGGATACGCAGTATTTT
CASNSGGETDTQYF
>TRBV6-5|-|TRBJ2-1|TRBD1
TGTGCCAGCAGTTACCCAGGGGGATTCTACAATGAGCAGTTCTTC
CASSYPGGFYNEQFF
>TRBV7-9|-|TRBJ2-7|-
TGTGCCAGCAGCTTAGTTGCGGGTAGCGAGCAGTACTTC
CASSLVAGSEQYF
>TRBV27|few|TRBJ2-1|-
TGTGCCAGCAGTCCGAGCTACAATGAGCAGTTCTTC
CASSPSYNEQFF
>TRBV7-2|-|TRBJ1-4|-
TGTGCCAGCAGCTTAAGCCAGGCAACTAATGAAAAACTGTTTTTT
CASSLSQATNEKLFF
>TRBV28|-|TRBJ1-2|-
TGTGCCAGCACCAAACCCCCTACAGTGGGCTACACCTTC
CASTKPPTVGYTF
>TRBV27|-|TRBJ2-7|-
TGTGCCAGCAGTTTACGCGGGACCTACGAGCAGTACTTC
CASSLRGTYEQYF
>TRBV28|-|TRBJ1-2|-
TGTGCCAGCAGTCCACCAGGGGTAGTCTATGGCTACACCTTC
CASSPPGVVYGYTF
>TRBV7-8|-|TRBJ2-6|-
TGTGCCAGCAGCTTGGCGGCTAGCGTAGAGGGGGCCAACGTCCTGACTTTC
CASSLAASVEGANVLTF
>TRBV19|-|TRBJ2-2|TRBD1
TGTGCCAGTAGTATATCGGGGACAGGGCAAACCGGGGAGCTGTTTTTT
CASSISGTGQTGELFF
>TRBV6-1|few|TRBJ2-5|TRBD1
TGTGCCAGCAGCTTTGACAGGGTTATTGAGACCCAGTACTTC
CASSFDRVIETQYF
>TRBV19|few|TRBJ1-5|-
TGTGCCAGTAGGTCCGGGACATCGGGAGGCAATCAGCCCCAGCATTTT
CASRSGTSGGNQPQHF
>TRBV5-6|-|TRBJ2-3|-
TGTGCCAGCAGCCCCTCTGGGGTACATACGCAGTATTTT
CASSPSGVHTQYF
>TRBV6-4|few|TRBJ1-6|-
TGTGCCAGCAGTGACTCGATTGGGTCGGGGAATTCACCCCTCCACTTT
CASSDSIGSGNSPLHF
>TRBV9|few|TRBJ2-7|-
TGTGCCAGCAGCGTAGGGGGGAGCTCCTACGAGCAGTACTTC
CASSVGGSSYEQYF
>TRBV6-5|-|TRBJ2-3|-
TGTGCCAGCAGTTACTTCTACAGGGGCACAGATACGCAGTATTTT
CASSYFYRGTDTQYF
>TRBV5-5|-|TRBJ1-5|-
TGTGCCAGCAGCTCCCGTGAAAGCAATCAGCCCCAGCATTTT
CASSSRESNQPQHF
>TRBV13|-|TRBJ2-3|TRBD2
TGTGCCAGCAGCTTAGGACCCACGGGGGGGAGCACAGATACGCAGTATTTT
CASSLGPTGGSTDTQYF